This TCR beta chain stems from a study of T-cell memory formation after mild COVID-19. From the 5' RACE reads, TCRdb called clonotypes with MiXCR, one entry per CDR3 protein. The table lists around 300,000 distinct CDR3 sequences, approximately 19% of them singletons. Germline CDR1 and CDR2: KGHDR and SFDVKD. There are 15 residues in the CDR3. The V and J ends lost 4 bases and 5 bases, in that order; junction bases with no gene match: 6. On this clonotype itself: Its antigen is as yet unknown.

Findings and limits, study-wide: Shrinking CD4+ clones were chiefly CM and EM; CD8+ ones were chiefly EMRA.

Sequencing input: PBMCs or a T cell subset sorted from them (not recorded which). The genes are TRBV24-1 and TRBJ2-5; 10 nucleotides match TRBD1. This receptor was obtained from a man between 18 and 29 years old who had mild COVID-19 (a few samples of this study predate the infection). Cell type and time point are not known. The CDR3 reads CATSDGTGVPETQYF. CDR3 in DNA: TGTGCCACCAGTGACGGGACAGGGGTCCCGGAGACCCAGTACTTC.